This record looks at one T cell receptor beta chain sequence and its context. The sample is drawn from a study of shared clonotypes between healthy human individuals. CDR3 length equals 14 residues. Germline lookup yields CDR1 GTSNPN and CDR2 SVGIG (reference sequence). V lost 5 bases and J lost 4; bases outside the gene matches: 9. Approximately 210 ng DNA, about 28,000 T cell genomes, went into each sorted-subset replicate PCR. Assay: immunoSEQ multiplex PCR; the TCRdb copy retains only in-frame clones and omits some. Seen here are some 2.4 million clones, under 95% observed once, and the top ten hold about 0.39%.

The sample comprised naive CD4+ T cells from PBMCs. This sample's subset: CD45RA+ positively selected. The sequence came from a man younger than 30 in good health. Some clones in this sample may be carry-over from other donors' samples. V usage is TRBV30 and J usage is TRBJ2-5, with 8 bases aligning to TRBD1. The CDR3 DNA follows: TGTGCCTGGGGGACAGGTGGATTAGCAGAGACCCAGTACTTC. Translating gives CAWGTGGLAETQYF.